One sample yielded the 21 T cell receptor beta chains listed below, sequenced in a study of OX40 agonist ivuxolimab in advanced cancers. The protocol was immunoSEQ multiplex PCR, while the TCRdb copy is restricted to in-frame clones and leaves out a portion. The sample contains about 46,000 clones, approximately 85% of which appear only once. The sample consisted of CD4+ or CD8+ T cells sorted from blood, taken in a trial of the OX40 agonist ivuxolimab. The source of these receptors is an adult with an advanced solid tumor such as melanoma, head and neck, liver or kidney cancer.

The chain uses TRBV10-2 and TRBJ1-1, with no clear D. Germline CDR1 reads WSHSY; CDR2 reads SAAADI. The CDR3 is made up of 13 amino acids. The V and J ends lost 2 bases and 3 bases respectively, with 7 bases between them. CDR3 region: CASSENTDTEAFF. CDR3 DNA sequence: TGCGCCAGCAGTGAGAACACCGACACTGAAGCTTTCTTT.

The chain employs TRBV15 and TRBJ2-2, with 10 bases identical to TRBD1. V lost 4 bases, J lost 6 bases, and 8 bases stayed unmatched. The CDR3 covers 16 residues. CDR1 is LNHNV, CDR2 YYDKDF, per germline (reference sequence). CDR3 bases: TGTGCCACCAGCATACCGGGACAGGGGCGTCCCGGGGAGCTGTTTTTT. Translating it yields CATSIPGQGRPGELFF. The full variable domain, in which reference TRBV15 and TRBJ2-2 provide the parts outside the CDR3, is DAMVIQNPRYQVTQFGKPVTLSCSQTLNHNVMYWYQQKSSQAPKLLFHYYDKDFNNEADTPDNFQSRRPNTSFCFLDIRSPGLGDTAMYLCATSIPGQGRPGELFFGEGSRLTVL.

The chain employs TRBV15 and TRBJ1-4; 7 positions match TRBD1. CDR1 and CDR2 (germline): LNHNV, YYDKDF (reference sequence). V shed 0 bases and J 8 bases; nucleotides not matched to a gene: 6. The CDR3 totals 15 residues. CDR3 nucleotide sequence: TGTGCCACCAGCAGAGAGGACAGGCGGAAGGAAAAACTGTTTTTT. Protein product: CATSREDRRKEKLFF.

The rearrangement links TRBV11-2 to TRBJ2-7, with 8 bases identical to TRBD1. Germline CDR1 SGHAT, CDR2 FQNNGV. The CDR3 loop spans 16 amino acids. V gave up 5 bases and J gave up 3 bases; unmatched junction bases: 12. CDR3 region: CASSPLKRDRHYEQYF. CDR3 nucleotides: TGTGCCAGCAGCCCCCTAAAAAGGGACAGGCACTACGAGCAGTACTTC.

The chain combines TRBV28 with TRBJ1-1, with 9 bases aligning to TRBD1. The V segment lost 6 bases and the J segment 1 base; nucleotides outside the gene matches: 9. The CDR3 contains 16 residues. Germline values: CDR1 MDHEN, CDR2 SYDVKM. CDR3 sequence reads: CASSPGTGPGNTEAFF. The CDR3 DNA follows: TGTGCCAGCAGCCCCGGGACAGGGCCAGGGAACACTGAAGCTTTCTTT.

The chain recombines TRBV5-1 with TRBJ1-1, with 9 bases aligning to TRBD1. The V gene's germline CDR1 is SGHRS and CDR2 YFSETQ. V was pared by 2 bases and J by 4 bases, with 9 bases of the junction left unmatched. CDR3 length: 16 amino acids. The CDR3 is CASSFLQGAGVTEAFF. The CDR3 DNA reads as TGCGCCAGCAGCTTCCTACAGGGGGCAGGGGTCACTGAAGCTTTCTTT.

J is TRBJ2-5 and V is TRBV6-1; D gene unclear. Trimming pared 6 bases from V and 5 bases from J, leaving 13 bases between. There are 13 residues in the CDR3. Germline V gives CDR1 MNHNS, CDR2 SASEGT. CDR3 nucleotides: TGTGCCAGCAGCCTCGCCCCGGAGGAGACCCAGTACTTC. Amino acids: CASSLAPEETQYF.

For this clone: The sample holds other DNA sequences that translate to the same CDR3. V and J are TRBV7-2 and TRBJ2-7; tentative D call: TRBD1 (5 bases). Germline assignment: CDR1 SGHTA and CDR2 FQGNSA. Trimming shortened V by 1 base and J by 2 bases, and 9 bases separated the two germline ends. The CDR3 length is 14 residues. The CDR3, as DNA: TGTGCCAGCAGCTTAGGGCAGGGTACCTACGAGCAGTACTTC. It encodes CASSLGQGTYEQYF.

V and J are TRBV7-9 and TRBJ2-3; D perhaps matches TRBD2 (9 bases). CDR1 and CDR2 from the germline V gene are SEHNR and FQNEAQ (reference sequence). The CDR3 covers 19 residues. V was clipped by 5 bases and J by 3 bases, with 27 bases between them. CDR3 sequence (DNA): TGTGCCAGCAGCGCGCCCGGGACAGGAGGACTAGCGAGGACAGATACGCAGTATTTT. It codes for CASSAPGTGGLARTDTQYF.

The chain uses TRBV25-1 and TRBJ2-3; 13 bases are shared with TRBD2. The CDR3 covers 18 residues. Germline CDR1 is MGHDK and CDR2 is SYGVNS. After removal of 5 bases from V and 4 bases from J, the junction contained 12 bases not matched to a gene. This CDR3 reads CASSHYGLAGAGADTQYF. CDR3 sequence (DNA): TGTGCCAGCAGTCATTACGGACTAGCGGGGGCCGGGGCAGATACGCAGTATTTT.

The V gene is TRBV5-5, the J gene TRBJ1-4; D not resolved. CDR3 length: 13 amino acids. Trimming removed 1 base at V and 7 bases at J, with 8 bases between. Germline loops: CDR1 SGHKS, CDR2 YYEKEE (reference sequence). The CDR3 coding sequence is TGTGCCAGCAGCTTGAGCCCAGCTGAAAAACTGTTTTTT. Its protein is CASSLSPAEKLFF.

The chain links TRBV6-1 to TRBJ1-4, with D possibly being TRBD1 (5 bases). The V gene's germline CDR1 is MNHNS and CDR2 SASEGT. Trimming removed 4 bases at V and 5 bases at J, with 14 bases between. The CDR3 sequence is 15 residues long. The CDR3 spells CASSVRDGSNEKLFF. CDR3 DNA: TGTGCCAGCAGTGTCCGGGACGGATCGAATGAAAAACTGTTTTTT.

V gene TRBV19 combines with J gene TRBJ2-7; 7 bases fit TRBD1. Germline V gives CDR1 LNHDA, CDR2 SQIVND (reference sequence). The CDR3 has 15 residues. Trimming at V came to 7 bases and at J to 0 bases, leaving 9 bases not matched to a gene. The DNA of the CDR3 is TGTGCCAGTACCCCGGGCACAGGGGCCTCCTACGAGCAGTACTTC. The encoded protein is CASTPGTGASYEQYF.

V is TRBV11-2 and J is TRBJ1-1, with TRBD1 as a possible D gene (5 bases). The CDR3 runs to 13 residues. Trimming removed 7 bases from V and 5 bases from J, with 14 bases in between. Germline CDR1 is SGHAT and CDR2 is FQNNGV. The DNA for the CDR3 is TGTGCCAGCACTCAGACTGGGGGTACTGAAGCTTTCTTT. It codes for CASTQTGGTEAFF.

This sequence joins TRBV7-9 and TRBJ1-4, with D unclear. Trimming shortened V by 1 base and J by 3 bases, and 9 bases separated the two germline ends. Germline CDR1 and CDR2: SEHNR and FQNEAQ (reference sequence). CDR3 length equals 15 residues. The DNA for the CDR3 is TGTGCCAGCAGCTTAGGGTTTTCTCCTAATGAAAAACTGTTTTTT. It codes for CASSLGFSPNEKLFF.

The gene calls are TRBV15 and TRBJ2-7, with a tentative D call TRBD1 (5 bases). From germline, CDR1 is LNHNV and CDR2 YYDKDF (reference sequence). The CDR3 has 13 residues. The germline V and J ends were trimmed by 5 bases and 0 bases, with 8 bases remaining between them. The CDR3 DNA is TGTGCCACCAGCGCCACAGGCTCCTACGAGCAGTACTTC. Translated, it gives CATSATGSYEQYF.

The chain combines TRBV6-6 with TRBJ2-2; 8 bases agree with TRBD2. V dropped 6 bases and J dropped 6; count of bases not matched to a gene: 9. Germline CDR1 is MNHNY and CDR2 is SVGAGI (reference sequence). This CDR3 is built from 15 residues. The CDR3 DNA reads TGTGCCAGCAGCCTGGCGGGAGGCTCTTCCGGGGAGCTGTTTTTT. This encodes CASSLAGGSSGELFF.

J is TRBJ2-7 and V is TRBV10-1; the D gene is possibly TRBD2 (6 bases). V was pared by 2 bases and J by 4 bases, with 12 bases between. The CDR3 consists of 14 residues. Germline CDR1 reads WNHNN; CDR2 reads SYGVQD (reference sequence). CDR3 nucleotides: TGCGCCAGCAGTGAGATAGCGGAGTCTTACGAGCAGTACTTC. This encodes CASSEIAESYEQYF.

The chain combines TRBV5-1 with TRBJ2-5; TRBD1 aligns across 12 bases. The CDR3 is 14 amino acids. Trimming removed 4 bases from V and 5 bases from J; junction bases left unmatched: 3. CDR1 and CDR2 from the germline V gene are SGHRS and YFSETQ. The CDR3 loop reads CASSGTGGRETQYF. The CDR3 bases are TGCGCCAGCAGCGGGACAGGGGGCAGGGAGACCCAGTACTTC.

V usage is TRBV28 and J usage is TRBJ1-2, with D hard to call. Germline values: CDR1 MDHEN, CDR2 SYDVKM. The CDR3 has 14 amino acids. V was trimmed by 2 bases and J by 2 bases, leaving 9 bases between them. CDR3 amino acids: CASSLELGNYGYTF. DNA of the CDR3: TGTGCCAGCAGTTTAGAATTGGGGAACTATGGCTACACCTTC.

The chain recombines TRBV11-2 with TRBJ2-7, with TRBD1 matching 9 bases. This CDR3 is 16 amino acids long. J lost 2 bases, V lost 5 bases, and 10 bases had no gene match. CDR1 is SGHAT, CDR2 FQNNGV, per germline. The CDR3 protein is CASSLQAGTGTYEQYF. DNA of the CDR3: TGTGCCAGCAGCCTACAAGCCGGGACAGGGACCTACGAGCAGTACTTC.